This is a list of T cell receptor beta chains from one sample in a study of T-cell memory formation after mild COVID-19. Via MiXCR, TCRdb re-called the 5' RACE reads, giving one row per CDR3 protein. The table records 530,000 or so distinct CDR3 sequences, 17% of them present only once. The material sequenced was PBMCs or a T cell subset sorted from them (not recorded which). The receptor source for this set is an adult woman who had mild COVID-19 (a few samples of this study predate the infection). Cell type and time point are not known. Both conserved end residues are part of each CDR3. Each record gives: D gene, clone size, J gene, V gene, CDR3 protein, CDR3 DNA. D genes are given only for firm matches. Only part of the rows carry a size: once, few, many, or a class if the clone is expanded.

>NA|NA|TRBJ1-1|TRBV9
CASSVGRGSNTEAFF
TGTGCCAGCAGCGTGGGCCGCGGGTCGAACACTGAAGCTTTCTTT
>TRBD1|few|TRBJ1-2|TRBV27
CASSYGPTGDYGYTF
TGTGCCAGCAGTTATGGGCCGACAGGGGACTATGGCTACACCTTC
>NA|NA|TRBJ2-7|TRBV30
CAWSVEYEQYF
TGTGCCTGGAGTGTGGAGTACGAGCAGTACTTC
>TRBD2|few|TRBJ2-5|TRBV29-1
CSVDELAGGPSETQYF
TGCAGCGTTGACGAACTAGCGGGGGGGCCATCAGAGACCCAGTACTTC
>TRBD1|NA|TRBJ1-3|TRBV20-1
CSARLQGVGNTIYF
TGCAGTGCTAGGCTACAGGGGGTTGGAAACACCATATATTTT
>NA|few|TRBJ1-6|TRBV7-9
CASSFSDNSPLHF
TGTGCCAGCAGCTTCAGCGATAATTCACCCCTCCACTTT
>NA|few|TRBJ2-7|TRBV14
CASSQEEFQQYF
TGTGCCAGCAGCCAAGAAGAGTTCCAGCAGTACTTC
>NA|many|TRBJ2-3|TRBV27
CASSLEPRGDTQYF
TGTGCCAGCAGTTTAGAGCCCCGGGGAGATACGCAGTATTTT
>NA|many|TRBJ2-7|TRBV28
CASSLRGDEQYF
TGTGCCAGCAGTTTAAGGGGGGACGAGCAGTACTTC
>TRBD1|NA|TRBJ1-1|TRBV11-2
CASSLGSSRDRGAEAFF
TGTGCCAGCAGCTTAGGTTCTTCCCGGGACAGGGGCGCTGAAGCTTTCTTT
>NA|NA|TRBJ2-4|TRBV20-1
CSAREPAGASPRNIQYF
TGCAGTGCTAGAGAGCCCGCAGGGGCAAGCCCCAGAAACATTCAGTACTTC
>NA|many|TRBJ2-2|TRBV4-2
CASSQEQGRTGELFF
TGTGCCAGCAGCCAAGAACAAGGACGCACCGGGGAGCTGTTTTTT
>NA|NA|TRBJ1-6|TRBV12-3/TRBV12-4
CASRPSSGNNSPLHF
TGTGCCAGCAGGCCTTCATCCGGGAATAATTCACCCCTCCACTTT
>TRBD2|NA|TRBJ2-2|TRBV9
CASSARGTSGLMTGELFF
TGTGCCAGCAGCGCCCGTGGGACTAGCGGTTTAATGACCGGGGAGCTGTTTTTT
>TRBD2|NA|TRBJ2-2|TRBV7-2
CASSPSGTVGELFF
TGTGCCAGCAGCCCCAGCGGGACCGTCGGGGAGCTGTTTTTT
>NA|NA|TRBJ2-5|TRBV5-1
CASSSPGVQETQYF
TGCGCCAGCAGTTCCCCCGGAGTTCAGGAGACCCAGTACTTC
>NA|few|TRBJ2-3|TRBV7-6
CASTGTSCTDTQYF
TGTGCCAGCACCGGGACTTCGTGCACAGATACGCAGTATTTT
>NA|few|TRBJ1-5|TRBV6-5
CASSRLPQLNNQPQHF
TGTGCCAGCAGTCGCCTCCCACAGCTAAACAATCAGCCCCAGCATTTT
>NA|few|TRBJ2-7|TRBV7-2
CASSLNTGNYEQYF
TGTGCCAGCAGCTTAAATACTGGAAACTACGAGCAGTACTTC
>TRBD1|few|TRBJ1-1|TRBV7-3
CASSSPDRGISEAFF
TGTGCCAGCAGCTCCCCGGACAGGGGGATTTCTGAAGCTTTCTTT
>NA|few|TRBJ2-7|TRBV24-1
CATSDFRLNEQYF
TGTGCCACCAGTGATTTTAGGCTTAACGAGCAGTACTTC
>NA|NA|TRBJ2-6|TRBV6-6
CASSYLGEANVLTF
TGTGCCAGCAGTTACCTGGGTGAGGCCAACGTCCTGACTTTC
>TRBD1|NA|TRBJ2-1|TRBV15
CATSRDPGTGEWGNEQFF
TGTGCCACCAGCAGAGATCCCGGGACAGGGGAGTGGGGCAATGAGCAGTTCTTC
>TRBD1|few|TRBJ2-3|TRBV24-1
CATSDPSLTGGTTDTQYF
TGTGCCACCAGTGATCCTTCTCTGACAGGGGGGACGACAGATACGCAGTATTTT
>TRBD1|NA|TRBJ1-1|TRBV11-3
CASSPQDRGNTEAFF
TGTGCCAGCAGCCCACAGGACAGGGGGAACACTGAAGCTTTCTTT
>NA|NA|TRBJ2-3|TRBV11-2
CASSGVADTQYF
TGTGCCAGCAGCGGGGTTGCAGATACGCAGTATTTT
>NA|few|TRBJ2-7|TRBV29-1
CSVAIGYKREQYF
TGCAGCGTCGCCATAGGGTATAAGCGCGAGCAGTACTTC
>NA|few|TRBJ2-3|TRBV20-1
CSADPGGTDTQYF
TGCAGTGCTGATCCGGGAGGCACAGATACGCAGTATTTT
>NA|few|TRBJ2-3|TRBV20-1
CSARDPTGTDTQYF
TGCAGTGCTAGAGATCCGACAGGCACAGATACGCAGTATTTT
>NA|NA|TRBJ2-7|TRBV7-2
CASSLAGSTSSYEQYF
TGTGCCAGCAGCTTAGCCGGGTCAACGAGCTCCTACGAGCAGTACTTC
>TRBD2|NA|TRBJ2-5|TRBV7-9
CASSLVWSGTKETQYF
TGTGCCAGCAGCTTAGTATGGAGCGGGACCAAAGAGACCCAGTACTTC
>NA|NA|TRBJ2-7|TRBV5-1
CASSGDQPYEKYF
TGCGCCAGCAGTGGGGACCAGCCATACGAGAAGTACTTC
>NA|NA|TRBJ1-2|TRBV12-3/TRBV12-4
CASSEGDAGYGYTF
TGTGCCAGCAGTGAAGGGGATGCCGGCTATGGCTACACCTTC
>TRBD2|NA|TRBJ2-7|TRBV5-4
CASSQGLAVSSYEQYF
TGTGCCAGCAGCCAGGGACTAGCCGTGAGCTCCTACGAGCAGTACTTC
>NA|NA|TRBJ2-1|TRBV19
CASSIPPGKFSSYNEQFF
TGTGCCAGTAGTATTCCCCCTGGGAAGTTTAGCTCCTACAATGAGCAGTTCTTC
>NA|few|TRBJ2-1|TRBV5-1
CASSPRTADPSYNEQFF
TGCGCCAGCAGCCCACGCACAGCGGACCCCTCCTACAATGAGCAGTTCTTC